One and the same sample provided the 21 T cell receptor beta chains below, sequenced in a study of control samples from healthy donors and cancer patients. Produced via immunoSEQ multiplex PCR; TCRdb's table is partial and in-frame only. The sample lists about 150,000 clones; around nine tenths were seen once. The sequencing input was blood. The receptor source for this set is a man younger than 35 in good health.

The chain uses TRBV19 and TRBJ1-2; D is unclear. The CDR3 runs 13 residues. CDR1 is LNHDA and CDR2 is SQIVND in the germline V gene (reference sequence). Trimming removed 3 bases from V and 3 bases from J, with 8 bases in between. CDR3 region: CASSIGPDYGYTF. The CDR3 DNA reads TGTGCCAGTAGTATCGGGCCGGACTATGGCTACACCTTC. Using reference TRBV19 and TRBJ1-2 for the parts outside the CDR3, the full variable domain is DGGITQSPKYLFRKEGQNVTLSCEQNLNHDAMYWYRQDPGQGLRLIYYSQIVNDFQKGDIAEGYSVSREKKESFPLTVTSAQKNPTAFYLCASSIGPDYGYTFGSGTRLTVV.

V usage is TRBV7-9 and J usage is TRBJ2-1, with D unresolved. V was shortened by 8 bases and J by 4 bases, with 21 bases between the two germline ends. CDR3 length: 16 amino acids. CDR1 and CDR2 from the germline V gene are SEHNR and FQNEAQ (reference sequence). The CDR3: CASSKDGQVLYNEQFF. DNA of the CDR3: TGTGCCAGCTCAAAAGATGGGCAGGTTTTATACAATGAGCAGTTCTTC.

The chain links TRBV5-8 to TRBJ2-3; tentatively, D is TRBD2 (5 bases). Trimming removed 4 bases at V and 4 bases at J, with 7 bases between. CDR3 length: 12 residues. CDR1 and CDR2 from the germline V gene are SGHTS and YDEGEE. The DNA of the CDR3 is TGTGCCAGCAGCCGGAGGTCAGATACGCAGTATTTT. This sequence encodes CASSRRSDTQYF.

The chain couples TRBV6-2 or TRBV6-3 to TRBJ2-1, with D possibly TRBD1 on 5 matching bases. The germline gives CDR1 MNHEY, CDR2 SVGEGT. Deletions cut 5 bases from V and 10 bases from J, with 9 bases between. This CDR3 is built from 11 residues. CDR3 amino acids: CASSQGQEQFF. In DNA, the CDR3 is TGTGCCAGCAGTCAAGGACAAGAGCAGTTCTTC.

The chain is built from TRBV29-1 and TRBJ1-3; D is unclear. The V gene lost 5 bases and the J gene lost 0 bases, with 8 bases spanning the gap. The germline CDR1 and CDR2 sequences are SQVTM and ANQGSEA. CDR3 size: 13 residues. CDR3: CSVLGSSGNTIYF. In DNA form, the CDR3 reads TGCAGCGTTCTGGGGAGCTCTGGAAACACCATATATTTT.

Only one count was recorded for this clone. The J gene is TRBJ2-3, the V gene TRBV5-5; D may be TRBD1 or TRBD2 (5 bases each). Trimming stripped 4 bases from V and 8 bases from J, with 20 bases between. From germline, CDR1 is SGHKS and CDR2 YYEKEE (reference sequence). The CDR3 is 15 residues long. CDR3 sequence (DNA): TGTGCCAGCAGCCCCCAGGGAGATTGGTATGGTACGCAGTATTTT. Translation gives CASSPQGDWYGTQYF.

This chain uses TRBV2 with TRBJ2-1; 8 bases are shared with TRBD1. From germline, CDR1 is SNHLY and CDR2 FYNNEI. V shed 8 bases and J 11 bases; nucleotides not matched to a gene: 8. The CDR3 loop spans 12 amino acids. The CDR3 sequence: CASVATGEKQFF. In DNA form, the CDR3 reads TGTGCCAGCGTAGCGACAGGGGAGAAGCAGTTCTTC. Full variable domain (remainder filled in from reference TRBV2 and TRBJ2-1): EPEVTQTPSHQVTQMGQEVILRCVPISNHLYFYWYRQILGQKVEFLVSFYNNEISEKSEIFDDQFSVERPDGSNFTLKIRSTKLEDSAMYFCASVATGEKQFFGPGTRLTVL.

This clone was recorded a few times. V and J are TRBV10-3 and TRBJ1-4; perhaps TRBD1 as D (5 bases). Germline CDR1 is ENHRY and CDR2 is SYGVKD. V was shortened by 6 bases and J by 8 bases, with 13 bases between the two germline ends. The CDR3 totals 13 residues. In DNA form, the CDR3 reads TGTGCCATCAGCGAACGGACAAACGAAAAACTGTTTTTT. As protein: CAISERTNEKLFF.

The rearrangement links TRBV29-1 to TRBJ2-5; D perhaps matches TRBD2 (6 bases). Germline V gene sequence: CDR1 SQVTM, CDR2 ANQGSEA. The V end lost 4 bases, the J end lost 1 base, and 13 bases lay between the germline ends. The CDR3 loop spans 14 amino acids. The CDR3 protein is CSVVQGGIQETQYF. CDR3 nucleotide sequence: TGCAGCGTTGTTCAGGGAGGAATCCAAGAGACCCAGTACTTC.

Only one count was recorded for this clone. V and J are TRBV9 and TRBJ2-2; TRBD1 aligns across 9 bases. After removal of 4 bases from V and 6 bases from J, the junction contained 10 bases not matched to a gene. Germline V gene sequence: CDR1 SGDLS, CDR2 YYNGEE. The length of the CDR3 is 16 residues. The DNA of the CDR3 is TGTGCCAGCAGCAAACATACACAGGGGGCAGCCGGGGAGCTGTTTTTT. This encodes CASSKHTQGAAGELFF.

The chain employs TRBV11-1 and TRBJ2-5, with 7 positions matching TRBD1. J was trimmed by 3 bases and V by 5 bases; bases with no gene match: 9. CDR1 and CDR2 (germline): SGHAT, FQDESV (reference sequence). CDR3 length equals 15 residues. The CDR3 DNA sequence: TGTGCCAGCAGCCACAACCTCGACAGGGAAGAGACCCAGTACTTC. This codes for CASSHNLDREETQYF.

This chain joins TRBV4-2 and TRBJ2-1; no firm D call. This CDR3 comprises 15 residues. V lost 0 bases and J 0 bases, leaving 6 bases between the germline ends. Germline V gene lookup returns CDR1 LGHNA and CDR2 YNFKEQ. The CDR3 DNA reads TGTGCCAGCAGCCAAGATCTCCGCTCCTACAATGAGCAGTTCTTC. This gives the protein CASSQDLRSYNEQFF.

V and J are TRBV19 and TRBJ1-2; 9 bases are a match to TRBD1. Germline trimming cut 1 base from V and 5 bases from J; bases unmatched to any gene: 5. The CDR3 length is 15 residues. CDR1 and CDR2 (germline): LNHDA, SQIVND (reference sequence). The chain's CDR3 is CASSIGNRGHYGYTF. In DNA, the CDR3 is TGTGCCAGTAGTATAGGAAACAGGGGGCATTATGGCTACACCTTC.

The chain couples TRBV5-6 to TRBJ2-7; D is uncertain. The CDR3 is made up of 13 amino acids. Trimming left V 4 bases short and J 4 bases short, with 12 bases between. Germline V CDR1 and CDR2: SGHDT, YYEEEE. The CDR3 protein is CASSETKRYEQYF. CDR3 DNA sequence: TGTGCCAGCAGCGAGACCAAGCGATACGAGCAGTACTTC.

V is TRBV6-2 or TRBV6-3 and J is TRBJ2-1; 9 nucleotides align to TRBD2. Trimming removed 0 bases from V and 8 bases from J; junction bases left unmatched: 8. The V gene's germline CDR1 is MNHEY and CDR2 SVGEGT. The CDR3 is 16 residues long. CDR3 sequence reads: CASSYSVAGGPHEQFF. The CDR3 coding sequence is TGTGCCAGCAGTTACTCAGTGGCGGGGGGGCCCCATGAGCAGTTCTTC.

This clone was found a few times. The rearrangement joins TRBV14 to TRBJ2-7; D is perhaps TRBD1 (7 bases). The CDR3 contains 12 residues. Germline V CDR1 and CDR2: SGHDN, FVKESK. V was cut by 1 base and J by 12 bases, with 13 bases left in between. As DNA, the CDR3 is TGTGCCAGCAGCCAAGTCGGAGGGGGCCGGTACTTC. It specifies CASSQVGGGRYF.

The rearrangement links TRBV7-7 to TRBJ2-1; D tentatively reads TRBD1 or TRBD2 (5 bases each). This CDR3 comprises 13 residues. V lost 1 base and J 9 bases, leaving 10 bases between the germline ends. CDR1 is SSHAT, CDR2 FNYEAQ, per germline (reference sequence). CDR3 sequence: CASSLGGISEQFF. CDR3 nucleotides: TGTGCCAGCAGCTTAGGGGGGATCAGTGAGCAGTTCTTC.

V and J are TRBV24-1 and TRBJ1-1; no clear D. The CDR3 contains 13 residues. Trimming pared 0 bases from V and 7 bases from J, leaving 8 bases between. Germline assignment: CDR1 KGHDR and CDR2 SFDVKD. CDR3 DNA sequence: TGTGCCACCAGTGATTTGGCCGGGAGTGAAGCTTTCTTT. This encodes CATSDLAGSEAFF.

This sequence joins TRBV5-6 and TRBJ2-7; 7 nucleotides line up with TRBD1. The CDR3 sequence is 14 residues long. The V and J ends lost 0 bases and 3 bases, in that order; junction bases with no gene match: 3. Germline CDR1 is SGHDT and CDR2 is YYEEEE. CDR3 protein: CASSLAGTDYEQYF. The CDR3 bases are TGTGCCAGCAGCTTGGCCGGGACAGACTACGAGCAGTACTTC.

This clone was seen just once. The chain joins TRBV28 to TRBJ1-3; 7 bases line up with TRBD1. CDR3 length equals 15 residues. CDR1 and CDR2 (germline): MDHEN, SYDVKM. Trimming took 5 bases from V and 3 from J; bases not matched to a gene: 7. The CDR3 bases are TGTGCCAGCAGTCCCACAGGGGCGGGTGGAAACACCATATATTTT. Translating it yields CASSPTGAGGNTIYF.

The chain links TRBV11-2 to TRBJ2-5, with 15 bases aligning to TRBD2. Germline V CDR1 and CDR2: SGHAT, FQNNGV. CDR3 length: 16 amino acids. The ends lost 5 bases at V and 4 bases at J; junction bases unmatched: 5. The CDR3 DNA reads as TGTGCCAGCAGCGGGGGACTAGCGGGGGGTTCAGAGACCCAGTACTTC. As protein: CASSGGLAGGSETQYF.